This is a list of T cell receptor beta chains from one sample in a study of Graves' ophthalmopathy and Graves' hyperthyroidism. TCRdb used MiXCR to reprocess the multiplex PCR reads, holding one entry per CDR3 protein. The data hold hundreds of thousands of distinct CDR3 sequences, with about 40% observed a single time. The material sequenced was peripheral blood. These receptors came from an adult man with Graves' ophthalmopathy. Each CDR3 is given with its conserved first and last residue. Each record gives: D gene, clone size, V gene, J gene, CDR3 protein, CDR3 DNA. D genes are given only for firm matches. Only some rows state a clone size, as once, few, many or a class for expanded clones.

d_gene: TRBD1
abundance: few
v_gene: TRBV30
j_gene: TRBJ1-2
CDR3aa: CAWSVQGSRGYTF
CDR3nt: TGTGCCTGGAGTGTACAGGGGTCCCGTGGCTACACCTTC

d_gene: .
abundance: .
v_gene: TRBV30
j_gene: TRBJ1-2
CDR3aa: CAWGGSENGYTF
CDR3nt: TGTGCCTGGGGGGGGAGCGAGAATGGCTACACCTTC

d_gene: .
abundance: many
v_gene: TRBV14
j_gene: TRBJ1-2
CDR3aa: CASSQDLSGFGGYTF
CDR3nt: TGTGCCAGCAGCCAAGATCTTTCAGGGTTTGGCGGCTACACCTTC

d_gene: .
abundance: many
v_gene: TRBV5-1
j_gene: TRBJ2-5
CDR3aa: CASSLAILDSQETQYF
CDR3nt: TGCGCCAGCAGCTTGGCCATCTTGGACAGTCAGGAGACCCAGTACTTC

d_gene: .
abundance: .
v_gene: TRBV2
j_gene: TRBJ2-1
CDR3aa: CASSVLVEQFF
CDR3nt: TGTGCCAGCAGTGTGCTAGTTGAGCAGTTCTTC

d_gene: .
abundance: .
v_gene: TRBV7-2
j_gene: TRBJ1-4
CDR3aa: CASSHNRVDEKLFF
CDR3nt: TGTGCCAGCAGTCATAACAGGGTCGATGAAAAACTGTTTTTT

d_gene: .
abundance: .
v_gene: TRBV10-2
j_gene: TRBJ1-6
CDR3aa: CASSERGGRNSPLHF
CDR3nt: TGCGCCAGCAGTGAAAGAGGGGGACGCAATTCACCCCTCCACTTT

d_gene: .
abundance: .
v_gene: TRBV7-9
j_gene: TRBJ1-1
CDR3aa: CASSFFGRGPNTEAFF
CDR3nt: TGTGCCAGCAGCTTTTTCGGTAGGGGTCCAAACACTGAAGCTTTCTTT

d_gene: .
abundance: once
v_gene: TRBV30
j_gene: TRBJ2-7
CDR3aa: CAWGVIGSYEQYF
CDR3nt: TGTGCCTGGGGTGTAATAGGGTCCTACGAGCAGTACTTC

d_gene: .
abundance: .
v_gene: TRBV7-9
j_gene: TRBJ1-5
CDR3aa: CASSEGGVGGINQPQHF
CDR3nt: TGTGCCAGCAGCGAGGGAGGGGTGGGAGGGATCAATCAGCCCCAGCATTTT

d_gene: TRBD1
abundance: many
v_gene: TRBV15
j_gene: TRBJ1-1
CDR3aa: CATSRWTGETEAFF
CDR3nt: TGTGCCACCAGCAGGTGGACAGGGGAAACTGAAGCTTTCTTT

d_gene: .
abundance: many
v_gene: TRBV11-2
j_gene: TRBJ1-1
CDR3aa: CASSPSSGWNTEAFF
CDR3nt: TGTGCCAGCAGCCCTAGCTCGGGGTGGAACACTGAAGCTTTCTTT

d_gene: .
abundance: many
v_gene: TRBV25-1
j_gene: TRBJ2-7
CDR3aa: CASRGGSSEQYF
CDR3nt: TGTGCCAGCAGAGGAGGGTCCTCCGAGCAGTACTTC

d_gene: .
abundance: many
v_gene: TRBV7-6
j_gene: TRBJ1-1
CDR3aa: CASSLALHTEAFF
CDR3nt: TGTGCCAGCAGCTTAGCGCTACACACTGAAGCTTTCTTT

d_gene: TRBD1
abundance: many
v_gene: TRBV19
j_gene: TRBJ1-5
CDR3aa: CASSIEGARQPQHF
CDR3nt: TGTGCCAGTAGTATTGAGGGGGCGCGTCAGCCCCAGCATTTT

d_gene: .
abundance: many
v_gene: TRBV7-9
j_gene: TRBJ2-5
CDR3aa: CASSTDFVAGETQYF
CDR3nt: TGTGCCAGCAGCACTGATTTTGTTGCCGGGGAGACCCAGTACTTC

d_gene: .
abundance: .
v_gene: TRBV20-1
j_gene: TRBJ1-2
CDR3aa: CSARDSGVGGPTNYGYTF
CDR3nt: TGCAGTGCTAGAGATTCTGGGGTTGGGGGGCCGACTAACTATGGCTACACCTTC

d_gene: .
abundance: few
v_gene: TRBV4-1
j_gene: TRBJ2-7
CDR3aa: CASSQVPSSYEQYF
CDR3nt: TGCGCCAGCAGCCAAGTTCCCTCCTCCTACGAGCAGTACTTC

d_gene: .
abundance: .
v_gene: TRBV25-1
j_gene: TRBJ1-1
CDR3aa: CASSDGSRGRFAEAFF
CDR3nt: TGTGCCAGCAGTGACGGGTCCCGGGGGCGCTTCGCTGAAGCTTTCTTT

d_gene: TRBD1
abundance: few
v_gene: TRBV27
j_gene: TRBJ1-2
CDR3aa: CASSAGTASNYGYTF
CDR3nt: TGTGCCAGCAGTGCTGGGACAGCATCTAACTATGGCTACACCTTC

d_gene: .
abundance: few
v_gene: TRBV25-1
j_gene: TRBJ2-3
CDR3aa: CASNLGSTDTQYF
CDR3nt: TGTGCCAGCAATCTAGGATCCACAGATACGCAGTATTTT

d_gene: .
abundance: few
v_gene: TRBV4-1
j_gene: TRBJ2-2
CDR3aa: CASSQPTGELFF
CDR3nt: TGCGCCAGCAGCCAACCCACCGGGGAGCTGTTTTTT

d_gene: .
abundance: many
v_gene: TRBV5-1
j_gene: TRBJ1-1
CDR3aa: CASSSGYTEAFF
CDR3nt: TGCGCCAGCAGCTCGGGCTACACTGAAGCTTTCTTT

d_gene: TRBD2
abundance: .
v_gene: TRBV5-1
j_gene: TRBJ2-5
CDR3aa: CASSLDGVAGDLETQYF
CDR3nt: TGCGCCAGCAGCTTGGATGGTGTAGCGGGAGATCTGGAGACCCAGTACTTC

d_gene: .
abundance: many
v_gene: TRBV29-1
j_gene: TRBJ1-1
CDR3aa: CSVSAGWNTEAFF
CDR3nt: TGCAGCGTTTCAGCAGGATGGAACACTGAAGCTTTCTTT

d_gene: .
abundance: many
v_gene: TRBV5-1
j_gene: TRBJ1-2
CDR3aa: CASSLDAPLSSGYTF
CDR3nt: TGCGCCAGCAGCTTGGATGCACCTTTAAGTAGTGGCTACACCTTC

d_gene: .
abundance: few
v_gene: TRBV2
j_gene: TRBJ2-7
CDR3aa: CASSYLGESYEQYF
CDR3nt: TGTGCCAGCAGTTATCTGGGGGAGTCCTACGAGCAGTACTTC

d_gene: TRBD1
abundance: .
v_gene: TRBV15
j_gene: TRBJ1-2
CDR3aa: CATSSGQGADYGYTF
CDR3nt: TGTGCCACCAGCAGTGGACAGGGGGCGGACTATGGCTACACCTTC